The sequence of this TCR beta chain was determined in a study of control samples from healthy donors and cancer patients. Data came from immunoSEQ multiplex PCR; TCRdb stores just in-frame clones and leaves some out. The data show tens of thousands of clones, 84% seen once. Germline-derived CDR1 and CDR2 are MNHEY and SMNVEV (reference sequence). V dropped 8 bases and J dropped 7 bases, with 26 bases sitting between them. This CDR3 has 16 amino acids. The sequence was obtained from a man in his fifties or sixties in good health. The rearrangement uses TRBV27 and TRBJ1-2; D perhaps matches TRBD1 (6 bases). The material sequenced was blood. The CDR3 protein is CASALLVTLGTSGYTF. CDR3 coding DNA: TGTGCCAGCGCCCTCTTAGTAACTCTCGGGACAAGTGGCTACACCTTC.